This T cell receptor (beta chain) appears in the sequencing data of a study of tumor-infiltrating lymphocytes in primary liver carcinoma. Overall study: Staged T1-T3 N0M0, the tumors had sizes that ranged from about 4 to 10 cm across. Roughly 3.5 to 8 million productive TCRbeta reads were obtained per sample, with similar numbers across tissue types.

This clonotype is a singleton in its sample. What it binds is unknown. Its ends do not fully match the called genes, so a read error is possible. The length of the CDR3 is 15 residues. The V gene's germline CDR1 is ENHRY and CDR2 SYGVKD. Study-wide points: Lower overlap was observed for tumor-adjacent and tumor-blood pairs relative to tumor region pairs. A significantly higher top-250-clone fraction was found in tumors than in blood (p = 0.039).

Starting material for RNA and DNA co-extraction consisted of about 17-34 mg of unsorted bulk tissue. A constant-region primer served to make TCR beta cDNA from about 500 ng total RNA. Three nested multiplex PCR rounds, a slightly modified ARM-PCR, produced the libraries for TCR beta. Investigators reported that the first two PCR rounds, at 10 to 11 cycles each, used TRBV1-TRBV30 forward primers with a C-beta reverse primer. Via MiXCR, TCRdb re-called the multiplex PCR reads, giving one row per CDR3 protein. The table includes tens of thousands of distinct CDR3 sequences, 75% detected once. The chain is built from TRBV10-3 and TRBJ1-2; the D gene is possibly TRBD1 (5 bases). The sequence came from a young woman with primary liver carcinoma and hepatitis B virus infection. Sequenced sample: tumor-adjacent normal liver tissue. This chain's CDR3 is CAINEDPGDGYDYTF. The CDR3, as DNA: TGTGCCATCAATGAAGATCCGGGGGATGGCTATGACTACACCTTC.